These 8 T cell receptor beta chains came from one sample sequenced in a study of patients and donors after allogeneic stem cell transplantation. TCRdb reanalysed the RT-PCR reads using MiXCR and keeps one entry per CDR3 protein. Of 920,000 or so distinct CDR3 sequences in the sample, roughly 17% were seen once. Sequencing input: blood, either unsorted or a sorted T cell fraction (not recorded which). The source of these receptors is a human donor who was either an allogeneic HSCT recipient or a stem cell or donor lymphocyte infusion donor (not recorded which). It is not recorded whose cells these are; they may come from a transplant donor.

The J gene is TRBJ2-7, the V gene TRBV3-1, with 12 bases lining up with TRBD1. The CDR3 length is 16 residues. The V gene's germline CDR1 is LGHDT and CDR2 YNNKEL (reference sequence). The trim removed 2 bases at V and 7 bases at J, leaving 9 bases unmatched. CDR3 DNA: TGTGCCAGCAGCCAACATCCGGGACAGGGGGCCTTGGAGCAGTACTTC. It specifies CASSQHPGQGALEQYF.

This chain uses TRBV24-1 with TRBJ2-7, with 8 positions matching TRBD1. There are 12 residues in the CDR3. With 5 bases clipped from V and 6 bases from J, the junction kept 2 bases outside the gene matches. Germline loops: CDR1 KGHDR, CDR2 SFDVKD. The CDR3 DNA reads TGTGCCACCAGTGGAACAGGGGGCGAGCAGTACTTC. It encodes CATSGTGGEQYF.

This clonotype occurred a few times. The rearrangement uses TRBV10-3 and TRBJ2-1, with 11 bases fitting TRBD2. Germline-derived CDR1 and CDR2 are ENHRY and SYGVKD. CDR3 size: 12 residues. The ends lost 11 bases at V and 7 bases at J; junction bases unmatched: 4. The DNA for the CDR3 is TGTGCCGCCAGGACTAGCGGGAATGAGCAGTTCTTC. Translation: CAARTSGNEQFF.

The chain links TRBV7-2 to TRBJ2-7; 8 bases agree with TRBD2. CDR1 and CDR2 (germline): SGHTA, FQGNSA. The CDR3 contains 15 residues. V shed 4 bases, J shed 1 base, and the junction held 6 bases outside the gene matches. The CDR3 DNA is TGTGCCAGCAGCTATTACCGGGGGGGTTCCTACGAGCAGTACTTC. It specifies CASSYYRGGSYEQYF. The entire variable domain, with the rest obtained from reference TRBV7-2 and TRBJ2-7, is as follows: GAGVSQSPSNKVTEKGKDVELRCDPISGHTALYWYRQSLGQGLEFLIYFQGNSAPDKSGLPSDRFSAERTGGSVSTLTIQRTQQEDSAVYLCASSYYRGGSYEQYFGPGTRLTVT.

The chain links TRBV5-1 to TRBJ2-1; 7 bases match TRBD2. The CDR3 extends over 15 amino acids. CDR1 SGHRS and CDR2 YFSETQ come from the germline V gene. J lost 5 bases, V lost 4 bases, and 9 bases had no gene match. In DNA form, the CDR3 reads TGCGCCAGCAGCACTTCCGGGACTAACCACAATGAGCAGTTCTTC. This sequence encodes CASSTSGTNHNEQFF.

This clonotype was counted only a few times. This chain links TRBV30 with TRBJ1-6; possibly TRBD1 for D (5 bases). Trimming removed 3 bases at V and 19 bases at J, with 16 bases between. This CDR3 comprises 11 residues. The germline V gene encodes CDR1 GTSNPN and CDR2 SVGIG (reference sequence). The CDR3 region is CAWSSGAPPHF. CDR3 nucleotides: TGTGCCTGGAGCTCTGGGGCTCCCCCTCACTTT.

V and J are TRBV4-1 and TRBJ1-6, with 7 positions matching TRBD1. J lost 9 bases, V lost 4 bases, and 6 bases had no gene match. The CDR3 sequence is 14 residues long. Germline assignment: CDR1 MGHRA and CDR2 YSYEKL. The CDR3 loop is CASSPIRDSSPLHF. The CDR3 nucleotides read TGCGCCAGCAGCCCCATCCGGGACAGTTCACCCCTCCACTTT.

This clonotype was observed a handful of times. This chain links TRBV6-2 or TRBV6-3 with TRBJ1-3; tentative D call: TRBD1 (5 bases). V dropped 5 bases and J dropped 5 bases, with 19 bases sitting between them. Germline lookup yields CDR1 MNHEY and CDR2 SVGEGT. The CDR3 loop spans 16 amino acids. CDR3: CASSPNPGDARNTIYF. CDR3 nucleotide sequence: TGTGCCAGCAGTCCAAATCCGGGGGACGCAAGAAACACCATATATTTT.